This section outlines one T cell receptor (beta chain) sequence together with its context. This record comes from a study of blood T cell repertoires in COVID-19. Study-level information: T cells, B-cell-depleted T cells, or PBMCs provided the cDNA or gDNA that served as material.

Per germline, CDR1 MNHEY and CDR2 SVGAGI. The length of the CDR3 is 12 residues. V dropped 6 bases and J dropped 5 bases, with 10 bases sitting between them. Here immunoSEQ multiplex PCR was the method, and the copy in TCRdb shows in-frame clones only, minus some. Of some 74,000 clones listed, roughly 80% are singletons. This receptor was identified in a human donor in a cohort sampled during active COVID-19. Sample: peripheral blood. This chain uses TRBV6-5 with TRBJ1-2; D is unclear. Written as DNA, the CDR3 is TGTGCCAGCAGCTCCGGGAGTTATGGCTACACCTTC. Its translation: CASSSGSYGYTF.